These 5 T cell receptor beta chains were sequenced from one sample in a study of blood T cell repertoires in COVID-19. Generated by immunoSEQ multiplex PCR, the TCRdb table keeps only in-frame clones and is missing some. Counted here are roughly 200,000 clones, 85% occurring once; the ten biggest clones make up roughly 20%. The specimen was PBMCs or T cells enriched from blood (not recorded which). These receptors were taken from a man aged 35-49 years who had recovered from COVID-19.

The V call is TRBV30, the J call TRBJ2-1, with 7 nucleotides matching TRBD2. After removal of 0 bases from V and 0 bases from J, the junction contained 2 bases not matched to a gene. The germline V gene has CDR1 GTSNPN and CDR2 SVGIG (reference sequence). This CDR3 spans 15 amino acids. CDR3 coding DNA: TGTGCCTGGAGTGTGGGGACTACCTCCTACAATGAGCAGTTCTTC. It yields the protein CAWSVGTTSYNEQFF.

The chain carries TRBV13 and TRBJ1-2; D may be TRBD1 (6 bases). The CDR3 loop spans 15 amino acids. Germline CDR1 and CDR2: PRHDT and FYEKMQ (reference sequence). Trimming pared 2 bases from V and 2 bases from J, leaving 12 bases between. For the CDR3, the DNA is TGTGCCAGCAGCTTATTCGGACAGCCGAACTATGGCTACACCTTC. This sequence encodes CASSLFGQPNYGYTF.

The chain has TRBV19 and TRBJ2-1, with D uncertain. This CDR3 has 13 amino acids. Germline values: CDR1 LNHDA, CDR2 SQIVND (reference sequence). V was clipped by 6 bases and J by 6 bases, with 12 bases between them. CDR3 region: CASSLRTGNEQFF. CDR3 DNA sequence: TGTGCCAGTAGCCTCAGAACGGGCAATGAGCAGTTCTTC.

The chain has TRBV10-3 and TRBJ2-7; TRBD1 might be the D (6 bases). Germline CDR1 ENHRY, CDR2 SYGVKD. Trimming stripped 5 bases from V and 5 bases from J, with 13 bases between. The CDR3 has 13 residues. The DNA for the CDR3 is TGTGCCATCAGTCAAGGGACACCCGACGAGCAGTACTTC. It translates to CAISQGTPDEQYF.

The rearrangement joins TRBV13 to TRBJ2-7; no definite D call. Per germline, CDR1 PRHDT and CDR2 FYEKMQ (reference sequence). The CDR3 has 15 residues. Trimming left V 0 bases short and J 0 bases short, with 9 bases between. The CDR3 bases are TGTGCCAGCAGCTTAGGCCAGTCAAGCTCCTACGAGCAGTACTTC. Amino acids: CASSLGQSSSYEQYF. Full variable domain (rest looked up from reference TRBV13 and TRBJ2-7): AAGVIQSPRHLIKEKRETATLKCYPIPRHDTVYWYQQGPGQDPQFLISFYEKMQSDKGSIPDRFSAQQFSDYHSELNMSSLELGDSALYFCASSLGQSSSYEQYFGPGTRLTVT.